The present entry profiles one T cell receptor beta chain with its context. Seattle cases were enrolled at active infection and followed longitudinally. This sample was included in a study of blood T cell repertoires in COVID-19. Study overall: COVID-19 samples from acute and convalescent phases originated in the United States, Italy and Spain. PBMCs, B-cell-depleted T cells, or T cells were the source of the cDNA or gDNA that made up the material.

In the source study's methods: Nucleated cell number was recorded as an estimate derived from reference gene primer amplification. Sequencing used immunoSEQ multiplex PCR; TCRdb keeps in-frame clones, though not all of them. V, J and clone size are taken as reported in that table, and D and trimming were inferred from the DNA itself. The sample lists 250,000 to 350,000 clones; approximately 84% were seen once. Per germline, CDR1 SEHNR and CDR2 FQNEAQ (reference sequence). The length of the CDR3 is 15 residues. V was pared by 0 bases and J by 0 bases, with 6 bases between. This sequence was found in a human donor with COVID-19, enrolled during active disease. The donor label of this sample is uncertain. The sequenced material came from peripheral blood. V gene TRBV7-9 combines with J gene TRBJ1-3; D gene uncertain. The CDR3 here is CASSLAAVSGNTIYF. DNA for the CDR3: TGTGCCAGCAGCTTAGCTGCAGTCTCTGGAAACACCATATATTTT.